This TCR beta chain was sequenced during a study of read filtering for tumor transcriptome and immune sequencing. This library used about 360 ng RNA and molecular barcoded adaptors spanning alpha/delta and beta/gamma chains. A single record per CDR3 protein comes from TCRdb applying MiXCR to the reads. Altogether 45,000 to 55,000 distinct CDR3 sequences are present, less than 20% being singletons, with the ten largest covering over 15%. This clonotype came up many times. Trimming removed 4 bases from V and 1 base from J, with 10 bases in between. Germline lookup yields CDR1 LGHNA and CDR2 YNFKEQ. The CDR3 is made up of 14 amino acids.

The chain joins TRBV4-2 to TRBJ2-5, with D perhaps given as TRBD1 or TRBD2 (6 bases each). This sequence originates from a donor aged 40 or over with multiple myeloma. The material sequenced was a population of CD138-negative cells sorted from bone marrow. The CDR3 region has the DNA TGTGCCAGCAGCCTCGGGGGCGGCCAAGAGACCCAGTACTTC. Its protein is CASSLGGGQETQYF.